This is a list of T cell receptor beta chains from one sample in a study of blood T cell repertoires in COVID-19. The repertoire was sequenced with immunoSEQ multiplex PCR; TCRdb's copy has only in-frame clones and lacks some. The sample gives just over 200,000 clones, under 90% of which show up once; 5.5% to 7% is in the top ten. What was sequenced was peripheral blood. Source of these receptors: a man of 80 years or more with acute or convalescent COVID-19. Both conserved end residues are part of each CDR3. The order of the fields is V gene, J gene, CDR3 protein.

>TRBV11-2|TRBJ1-3
CASSPTGGSGNTIYF
>TRBV15|TRBJ1-1
CATSRVWGVRTEAFF
>TRBV9|TRBJ2-3
CASSDNIAGRTDTQYF
>TRBV27|TRBJ1-6
CATRTRGTGGLNNSPLHF
>TRBV19|TRBJ2-5
CASSASRDRGSETQYF
>TRBV6-5|TRBJ2-1
CASSYELPSGYNEQFF
>TRBV20-1|TRBJ1-5
CSASPGTGRSQPQHF
>TRBV10-3|TRBJ1-1
CAISAGGTEAFF
>TRBV5-6|TRBJ1-2
CASSLTVSYGYTF
>TRBV27|TRBJ1-3
CASSDRGYGNTIYF
>TRBV3-1/TRBV3-2|TRBJ2-5
CASSPDQEGRETQYF
>TRBV19|TRBJ1-1
CASTGRENTEAFF
>TRBV6-1|TRBJ2-2
CASSYNRAGELFF
>TRBV29-1|TRBJ2-4
CSVKAGGAKNIQYF
>TRBV30|TRBJ2-5
CAWSSSGSRETQYF
>TRBV4-2|TRBJ2-2
CASSQGATSGTGELFF
>TRBV19|TRBJ1-2
CASSMVDRVNGYTF
>TRBV9|TRBJ2-1
CASSVAGRSSNEQFF
>TRBV24-1|TRBJ2-2
CATSDRDRGRGELFF
>TRBV11-2|TRBJ2-2
CASSLSRNTGELFF
>TRBV18|TRBJ1-2
CASSGQDNYGYTF
>TRBV24-1|TRBJ1-2
CATSDPQRGGHGYTF
>TRBV2|TRBJ2-7
CASSEELAGGLEQYF
>TRBV11-3|TRBJ1-6
CASSSSGTGAAGSLHF
>TRBV11-3|TRBJ2-2
CASSLEAGRGELFF
>TRBV7-2|TRBJ2-1
CASSLAVAGGGYNEQFF
>TRBV2|TRBJ1-3
CASSEIGGNTIYF
>TRBV7-3|TRBJ2-1
CASSSQTSGMNEQFF
>TRBV7-9|TRBJ2-2
CASSLATATGELFF
>TRBV28|TRBJ2-1
CATRASGYNEQFF
>TRBV28|TRBJ1-2
CASSRYDRGIDGYTF
>TRBV24-1|TRBJ2-1
CATSDWDSSFYEQFF
>TRBV6-5|TRBJ1-2
CASSPRTVFGGYTF
>TRBV19|TRBJ1-5
CASSLGQALQPQHF
>TRBV5-8|TRBJ1-1
CASSYPRGTEAFF
>TRBV7-2|TRBJ2-7
CASSPGQESSYEQYF
>TRBV7-2|TRBJ2-3
CASSLERETQYF
>TRBV11-2|TRBJ2-2
CASSWGTRGTGQTGELFF
>TRBV4-3|TRBJ2-1
CAIDRWGNEQFF
>TRBV11-3|TRBJ1-1
CASSRDSFNTEAFF
>TRBV7-9|TRBJ2-3
CASSLEGRGTTQYF
>TRBV5-1|TRBJ1-3
CASSFDRDSGNTIYF
>TRBV7-9|TRBJ2-7
CASSLFASTVEQYF
>TRBV20-1|TRBJ2-7
CSASQGYEQYF
>TRBV7-2|TRBJ2-1
CASRPLAGVRNEQFF
>TRBV6-5|TRBJ1-1
CASSYSSSPLNTEAFF
>TRBV7-9|TRBJ2-3
CASSTPNTDTQYF